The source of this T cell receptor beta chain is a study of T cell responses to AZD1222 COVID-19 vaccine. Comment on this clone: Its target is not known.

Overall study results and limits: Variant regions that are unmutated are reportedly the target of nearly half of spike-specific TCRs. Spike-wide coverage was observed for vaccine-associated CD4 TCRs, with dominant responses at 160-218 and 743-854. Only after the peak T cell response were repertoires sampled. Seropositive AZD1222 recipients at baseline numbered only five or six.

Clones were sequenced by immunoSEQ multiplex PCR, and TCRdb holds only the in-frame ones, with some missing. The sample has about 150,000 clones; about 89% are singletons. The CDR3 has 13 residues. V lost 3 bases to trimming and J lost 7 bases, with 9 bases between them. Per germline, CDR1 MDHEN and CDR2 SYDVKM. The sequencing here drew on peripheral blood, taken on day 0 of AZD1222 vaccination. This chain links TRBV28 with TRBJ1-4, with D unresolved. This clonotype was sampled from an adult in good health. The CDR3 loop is CASSFRVPEKLFF. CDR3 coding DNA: TGTGCCAGCAGTTTCCGGGTTCCTGAAAAACTGTTTTTT.